The rows below give T cell receptor beta chains drawn from one sample of a study of cytomegalovirus exposure and HLA in healthy donors. Method: immunoSEQ multiplex PCR; TCRdb's copy keeps in-frame clones and lacks some. Of 150,000 or so clones listed, over 70% are singletons. Sequenced input: PBMCs. The source of these receptors is a male donor in good health and CMV-seronegative. Each CDR3 is given with its conserved first and last residue. D genes are given only for firm matches. Clone size appears in some rows only: once, few, many, or a class for an expanded clone.

v_call: TRBV6-5; d_call: -; j_call: TRBJ2-3; clone_size: -; cdr3_aa: CASRRQGSGTDTQYF; cdr3_nt: TGTGCCAGCAGACGCCAGGGATCCGGCACAGATACGCAGTATTTT
v_call: TRBV7-8; d_call: -; j_call: TRBJ2-7; clone_size: -; cdr3_aa: CASSPLTSYEQYF; cdr3_nt: TGTGCCAGCAGCCCGCTGACTAGTTACGAGCAGTACTTC
v_call: TRBV9; d_call: -; j_call: TRBJ1-3; clone_size: once; cdr3_aa: CASSVATGGVGNTIYF; cdr3_nt: TGTGCCAGCAGCGTAGCTACGGGAGGGGTCGGAAACACCATATATTTT
v_call: TRBV7-8; d_call: TRBD1; j_call: TRBJ2-6; clone_size: -; cdr3_aa: CASSQTGLISGANVLTF; cdr3_nt: TGTGCCAGCAGCCAGACAGGGCTGATCTCTGGGGCCAACGTCCTGACTTTC
v_call: TRBV5-1; d_call: TRBD2; j_call: TRBJ2-3; clone_size: -; cdr3_aa: CASSLERGGRDTQYF; cdr3_nt: TGCGCCAGCAGCTTGGAGCGGGGGGGCAGGGATACGCAGTATTTT
v_call: TRBV19; d_call: TRBD1; j_call: TRBJ1-2; clone_size: -; cdr3_aa: CASSPGGVSNYGYTF; cdr3_nt: TGTGCCAGTAGTCCAGGGGGAGTTTCTAACTATGGCTACACCTTC
v_call: TRBV29-1; d_call: -; j_call: TRBJ1-6; clone_size: -; cdr3_aa: CSVAGGPNSPLHF; cdr3_nt: TGCAGCGTTGCGGGGGGCCCTAATTCACCCCTCCACTTT
v_call: TRBV13; d_call: TRBD2; j_call: TRBJ2-3; clone_size: -; cdr3_aa: CASSFGLATDTQYF; cdr3_nt: TGTGCCAGCAGCTTCGGACTAGCAACAGATACGCAGTATTTT
v_call: TRBV6-6; d_call: TRBD2; j_call: TRBJ2-7; clone_size: once; cdr3_aa: CASSTKRDGLYEQYF; cdr3_nt: TGTGCCAGCAGTACCAAGCGGGATGGTCTGTACGAGCAGTACTTC
v_call: TRBV29-1; d_call: -; j_call: TRBJ2-7; clone_size: -; cdr3_aa: CSVAVFFGVSPSYEQYF; cdr3_nt: TGCAGCGTCGCCGTATTTTTCGGGGTATCCCCCTCCTACGAGCAGTACTTC
v_call: TRBV27; d_call: -; j_call: TRBJ1-4; clone_size: -; cdr3_aa: CASRQRLFF; cdr3_nt: TGTGCCAGCAGGCAGAGGCTGTTTTTT
v_call: TRBV13; d_call: TRBD1; j_call: TRBJ1-1; clone_size: -; cdr3_aa: CASSLAGTGNTEAFF; cdr3_nt: TGTGCCAGCAGCTTAGCCGGGACAGGGAACACTGAAGCTTTCTTT